This T cell receptor (beta chain) comes out of a study of cytomegalovirus exposure and HLA in healthy donors (dated 2017 in TCRdb). For the study in its entirety: An earlier analysis of approximately 590 of the donors reported 250 to 350 Gb of sequence data and some 100 million unique TCR beta sequences from 150 million to 200 million T cells. Around 320 gigabases of sequencing data and tens of millions of unique TCR sequences were included in an early release covering about 620 HLA-typed donors. Of the roughly 420 genotyped donors, 81% were placed in the genetic ancestry cluster associated with self-reported Caucasian donors. The study aimed to test whether cataloging public T cell receptors could reveal signatures of past pathogen exposure. The study profiled the T cell repertoires of under 700 subjects by immunosequencing and related them to cytomegalovirus serostatus. Along with the 666-subject first cohort, a separate validation cohort of over a hundred different subjects was used. To predict cytomegalovirus infection status, the study brought together high-throughput TCR immunosequencing, statistical association of individual TCRs with disease status, and machine learning. A later analysis re-examined previously published TCR beta repertoires from 600 to 700 donors and added high-resolution HLA genotyping to investigate patterns of TCR occurrence. In the later analysis, no new phenotypic data were used to find candidate immune exposures; instead, reliance was placed on TCR beta sequences and their occurrence across donors. An earlier analysis of a few hundred of the donors applied high-throughput TCR beta sequencing to assess whether each TCR beta V gene segment acted as functional or pseudogenic. Donor age, sex, ethnicity and CMV serostatus were compiled alongside the repertoire data. Genome-wide SNP genotypes for about 65% of the roughly 700 donors were used in a later genetic analysis, which treated that subset as a discovery cohort. Every discovery cohort repertoire had been produced on one sequencing platform. Class I and class II HLA loci were covered by the typing at four-digit resolution. The number of donors typed differed by locus, with roughly 620-640 for A, B, C, DRB1 and DQB1, roughly 520 for DQA1, 600 to 610 for DPA1, and around 430 for DPB1. Four or five DR-DQ haplotypes were handled as single units for association and clustering because linkage in the cohort was strong. Among roughly 400 genotyped donors of the cohort, an average of around 240,000 unique TCR beta nucleotide sequences was sequenced per donor, of which approximately 18% were non-productive. Paper-wide results and their limitations: Because HLA typing was missing for some donors at each locus, association tests included only the typed subset. In the study, some 160 TCR beta chains were listed as associated with cytomegalovirus. The classifier was reported to diagnose cytomegalovirus status with high specificity and sensitivity in both the original and validation cohorts. A cluster of highly shared sequence variants was judged likely to represent a technical artifact of the sequencing pipeline. An earlier analysis of some 590 of the donors showed that most TCR beta V segments appeared in productive rearrangements either about 87% or about 30% of the time, which broadly matched IMGT annotations. A later analysis associated 15,000 to 20,000 TCR beta sequences with specific HLA alleles at a false discovery rate of 0.05. Most TCR sequences were seen in very few donors, while some public TCRs were found in many individuals. In a later analysis, most CMV-associated TCR beta chains were found to appear HLA-restricted, with HLA associations seemingly driven largely by CMV exposure. In a later analysis, TCR association rates were found to vary across HLA loci, with the most associated TCRs seen for DRB1 alleles and the fewest for HLA-C alleles. Because the 87-base-pair reads could not distinguish some IMGT-functional V segments, including TRBV6-2 and TRBV6-3, those segments were excluded. CMV serostatus was the only immune exposure information available for the cohort. A further reported finding was that TCR beta sequences accurately predicted the HLA-A and HLA-B alleles for most subjects in the first cohort. Strong co-occurrence of HLA alleles, especially DR and DQ, made assigning TCR associations to individual alleles difficult. The earlier analysis of about 600 of the donors excluded about 16 rarely observed V segments, including chromosome 9 orphons, because counts were too low. Only TCR beta chains were sequenced in this cohort, and the absence of alpha or paired-chain data limited detectable features. In vitro tests confirmed that a few of the cytomegalovirus-associated TCR beta chains recognize cytomegalovirus antigens. A later genetic analysis associated a missense DCLRE1C variant with V-gene and J-gene trimming of TCR beta chains, and an independent cohort replicated the association. Several of the top co-occurrence clusters appeared to be linked to parvovirus B19, influenza, CMV and Epstein-Barr virus, according to a later analysis. In a later analysis, HLA-associated TCR beta chains were found to be more clonally expanded and to have lower generation probabilities than equally common non-associated chains. According to a later genetic analysis, donors in an Asian-associated ancestry cluster had fewer N-insertions in productive TCRs than the approximately 710-donor mean. Presence/absence analyses assumed roughly uniform sequencing depth across donors, an assumption that may not hold. It was suggested by the authors that the approach could potentially be generalized to other disease states and immunological phenotypes. Correlated functional status among segregating V segments might reflect linkage disequilibrium, but an unknown experimental factor could not be ruled out.

The cohort consisted of hundreds of healthy bone marrow donors. At the time of sampling, every cohort member was nominally healthy, though immune exposures that went unrecorded were likely present. The donor was CMV seronegative and was included in the group of several hundred seronegative cohort members. Every donor gave a peripheral blood sample, and the peripheral blood mononuclear cells from that sample were used for TCR beta sequencing. Genomic DNA extraction from the blood cell samples was performed with the Qiagen DNeasy Blood Extraction Kit. Library preparation was by the immunoSEQ multiplex PCR assay. For the multiplex PCR, a mixture combining 60 forward primers for TCR Vbeta segments and 13 reverse primers for TCR Jbeta segments was used. The CDR3 region of rearranged TCR beta genes was amplified from genomic DNA with a multiplex PCR assay. Amplified TCR beta libraries were sequenced as 87-base-pair reads on the Illumina HiSeq System. The paper's processing steps were these. A later analysis tallied 75 million to 95 million unique TCR beta chains across the approximately 670 repertoires, and around 9.9 million of those chains were shared by two or more donors. A nearest-neighbor algorithm error-corrected the raw reads and collapsed the reads into unique sequences, merging closely related sequences to remove PCR and sequencing errors. CDR3 sequences were aligned to IMGT reference sequences to assign V, D and J gene segments. For a sequence to be retained, a match of at least six nucleotides to both a V gene segment and a J gene segment was required. Rearrangements were called productive when the CDR3 lacked stop codons and stayed in frame with V and J; all others were non-productive. Following IMGT convention, CDR3 was defined as the stretch from the second conserved V-encoded cysteine to the conserved J-encoded phenylalanine. The earlier analysis of about 590 of the donors excluded sequences that lacked an unambiguous match to a single V gene segment. In an earlier analysis of approximately 610 of the donors, V segments were called functional above 56.7% productive rearrangements and were called segregating when the between-donor standard deviation exceeded 5%. A statistical classification framework was developed to diagnose cytomegalovirus status using the catalog of TCR beta chain sequences. In a later analysis, V and J genes were assigned by comparing TCR nucleotide sequences against IMGT/GENE-DB human TR gene sequences. In a later analysis, CDR3 sequences and most-parsimonious VDJ recombination scenarios were assigned using the TCRdist pipeline. In a later analysis, each TCR beta chain was defined by its CDR3 amino acid sequence together with its V-gene family, and reads lacking a unique V-gene family were excluded. As a way to deal with suspected cross-contamination and a sequencing artifact, a later analysis dropped 450 to 600 nucleotide sequences that were highly shared and had low generation probability. In a later analysis, a clonal expansion index was calculated for each public chain from normalized within-repertoire ranks of inferred template counts. Generation probabilities in a later analysis came from a VDJ recombination model fitted to out-of-frame rearrangements, and those results were checked against IGoR. Hypergeometric tests were used in a later analysis to score TCR-TCR, TCR-HLA and TCR-CMV co-occurrence, with a repertoire-size bias correction applied to the TCR pairs. A later analysis estimated false discovery rates by permuting HLA or CMV assignments 20 times. A later analysis grouped co-occurring TCRs with DBSCAN, adding TCRdist sequence similarity when clustering within HLA-allele-positive subsets. Repertoires with fewer than 30,000 or more than 120,000 public chains were left out of co-occurrence clustering, as were four to six repertoires with anomalous nucleotide sharing. TCRdb stores this immuneACCESS table with in-frame sequences only. Part of the clones is absent; in the studies checked, under half of the shortfall reflects unresolved V genes, and no reason is known for the rest. That table supplies the V and J calls and clone size; D and trimming were determined from the DNA. The sample records approximately 150,000 clones, 68% of which are singletons. Approximately 1.3% of the sample rests with the top ten.

Per the germline V gene, SGHRS is the CDR1 and YFSETQ is the CDR2. The V end gives up 0 bases and the J end 4 bases, leaving 8 bases in the junction not matched to a gene. The CDR3 runs 17 residues from the cysteine to the phenylalanine. The read is trimmed to its CDR3 DNA, 51 bases read in frame from base 1. This clone was seen a handful of times. What antigen it recognizes has not been identified. No much larger clone exists at a distance of one base, and base qualities are not known. The chain joins TRBV5-1 to TRBJ2-3, with 10 middle bases fitting TRBD2. This clonotype was obtained from a man in his forties or fifties in good health and CMV-seronegative. The sample consisted of PBMCs. The CDR3 protein sequence reads: CASSLGVAGGTPDTQYF. At the DNA level, the sequence is TGCGCCAGCAGCTTGGGAGTAGCGGGGGGCACCCCAGATACGCAGTATTTT.